This T cell receptor beta chain was obtained from a study of T-cell memory formation after mild COVID-19 (dated by TCRdb to the early 2020s). In terms of the full investigation: Most TCR sequence clusters were specific to one of the two donors. The cohort was made up of two young adult volunteers, one female and one male, who were previously healthy. In a couple of donors, T-cell clones that expanded and contracted after mild COVID-19 were tracked by sequencing TCRalpha and TCRbeta repertoires over time.

The germline V end is reduced by 2 bases and the J end by 5 bases; junction bases left unmatched: 3. The CDR3 runs 14 amino acids, cysteine and phenylalanine included. Solely the CDR3 DNA is kept, with 42 bases framed from the first base. CDR1 KGHSH and CDR2 LQKENI are derived from the germline V gene. There are a few counts of this clonotype. No antigen is known for it. There are no base qualities to consult, and no much larger clone falls within one base. Results the study describes overall, beyond this receptor: Clones that contracted from day 15 to 85 showed balanced CD4/CD8 phenotypes, whereas a second wave of clones that expanded from day 15 to 37 leaned towards CD4+. Only two mild cases were covered in the study, and larger cohorts including severe cases with pre-infection samples were considered necessary. The second-wave clones that peaked on day 37 were not confirmed to be SARS-CoV-2 specific. Contracting CD4+ clones were found mainly in CM and EM memory subsets, while CD8+ clones were enriched in EMRA. Some responding clones were detected in pre-infection memory, which suggested that pre-existing cross-reactive memory T cells had joined the SARS-CoV-2 response.

Ficoll-Paque density gradient centrifugation was used to isolate PBMCs. TCRdb names Illumina NovaSeq 6000 as the instrument used. TCRalpha and TCRbeta cDNA libraries were constructed by 5'RACE with constant-segment primers, with sample barcodes and unique molecular identifiers being introduced. RNA was extracted from every sample with Trizol reagent. Libraries were amplified in two PCR steps, with a second sample barcode and Illumina TruSeq adapters added in the second step. Sequencing of libraries was performed on an Illumina NovaSeq with 2 x 150 bp paired-end reads. As for the original processing: The reads were demultiplexed and collapsed into UMI-guided consensus sequences using migec v1.2.7. Using mixcr v2.1.11, UMI consensuses were aligned to TRA and TRB V and J templates and then assembled into clonotypes. Clonotypes were classified as expanded or contracted when called significant by both edgeR and NoisET, with noise models trained on biological replicates. For edgeR calls, the thresholds were a false discovery rate-adjusted p below 0.01 and a log2 fold-change of 1. PCA with hierarchical clustering of max-normalized trajectories of the 1000 most abundant clonotypes was used as exploratory dynamics analysis. Separately sequenced CD4+ and CD8+ repertoires were used to assign a CD4 or CD8 phenotype to each responding clone. TCRdb trimmed public reads at Q25 via fastp, called clones via MiXCR and kept in-frame beta chains. Every entry covers one CDR3 protein and lists the most common genes and DNA from its rows. TCRdb, rather than the study authors, made the V and J calls. The sample table shows 530,000 or so distinct CDR3 sequences, and 17% are seen once. Together, the top ten hold about 8.1% of the sample.

Sample: PBMCs or a T cell subset sorted from them (not recorded which). The rearranged segments are TRBV18 and TRBJ2-3; 8 bases in the junction line up with TRBD1. The TCR was taken from an adult woman who had mild COVID-19 (a few samples of this study predate the infection). The sample titles of this study are shuffled in the database, so cell type and time point are left out; the donor was told from shared clones. In nucleotide form, the sequence is TGTGCCAGCTCACCAGGACAGGGTCAAGATACGCAGTATTTT. Translated, it gives CASSPGQGQDTQYF.